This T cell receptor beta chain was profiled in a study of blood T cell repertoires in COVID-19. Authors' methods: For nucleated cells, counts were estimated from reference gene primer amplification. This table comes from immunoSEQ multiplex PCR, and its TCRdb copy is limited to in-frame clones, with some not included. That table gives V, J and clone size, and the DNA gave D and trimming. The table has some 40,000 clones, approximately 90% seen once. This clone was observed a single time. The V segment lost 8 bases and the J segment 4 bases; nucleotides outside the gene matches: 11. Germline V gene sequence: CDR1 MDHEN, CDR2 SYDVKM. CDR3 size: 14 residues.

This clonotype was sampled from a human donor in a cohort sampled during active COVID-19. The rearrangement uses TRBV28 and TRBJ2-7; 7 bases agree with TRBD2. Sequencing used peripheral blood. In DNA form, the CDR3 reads TGTGCCAGCTGCTGGGGAGGGAATTTGTACGAGCAGTACTTC. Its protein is CASCWGGNLYEQYF.